Sequencing of this TCR beta chain was carried out in a study of blood T cell repertoires in COVID-19 (dated by TCRdb to about 2020). Background for the entire study: The collaborator samples originated in the United States, Italy and Spain and spanned the acute and convalescent phases of COVID-19. The material from the prospective study consisted of cDNA or gDNA derived from T cells, B-cell-depleted T cells, or PBMCs. Subjects who had been exposed to COVID-19, were actively infected with it, or had recovered from it provided the deeply sampled blood TCRbeta repertoires that made up the dataset. The repertoires were released in a freely available public database meant as a resource for research on the immune response to SARS-CoV-2. The samples were drawn from two sources: the first 160 participants of the ongoing ImmuneRACE study, and approximately 1,300 subjects contributed by 6 global collaborators. The sample metadata nearly always contained a de-identified subject ID, COVID-19 status, age in years and sex. HLA class I and class II types, where available, came from metadata supplied by the sample provider rather than from assay-based typing. Broad study findings and their caveats: How much clinical and demographic metadata was included differed by source and by participant, and the metadata was provided uncurated.

Participants in the prospective study were aged roughly 18 to 95 years, lived in 24 United States geographic areas, and enrolled through a virtual design. To assign participants to cohorts, the prospective study relied on clinical history that participants themselves reported in a screening survey and a study questionnaire. Mobile phlebotomists in the prospective study collected whole blood, serum and a nasopharyngeal or oropharyngeal swab from every participant. Participants in the prospective study had the option to provide additional blood draws and questionnaires over a roughly 2-month period. Before DNA extraction, prospective study blood samples were shipped either frozen or at room temperature. TCRbeta CDR3 regions were amplified from genomic DNA using the immunoSEQ Assay, a bias-controlled multiplex PCR. The paper's processing steps were these. Nucleated cell counts per sample were estimated from amplification of reference gene primers within the assay. Sequence reads were collapsed and filtered to measure the absolute abundance of every unique TCRbeta CDR3 rearrangement. For each sample, productive Simpson clonality was calculated as the square root of Simpson's diversity index across productive rearrangements. TCRdb stores this immuneACCESS table with in-frame sequences only. Part of the clones is absent; in the studies checked, under half of the shortfall reflects unresolved V genes, and no reason is known for the rest. V and J calls and clone size follow that table, whereas D and trimming were derived from the DNA. The sample records about 160,000 clones, more than 65% of which are singletons. The top ten hold 5.6% of the sample.

On this clone itself: Its cognate antigen has yet to be identified. No base-level quality is on record; no much larger clone is a single base apart.

The CDR3 has 16 amino acids, counting the end cysteine and phenylalanine. Just CDR3 DNA is preserved here, 48 bases in frame from base 1. After removal of 6 bases from V and 4 bases from J, the junction retains 11 bases not matched to a gene. CDR1 MDHEN and CDR2 SYDVKM were looked up in the germline V gene. The clonotype comes from a woman between 40 and 50 years old with acute COVID-19. This sequence uses TRBV28 and TRBJ2-2; TRBD2 aligns with 7 central bases. The sequenced sample was PBMCs or T cells enriched from blood (not recorded which). The bases are TGTGCCAGCAGCCTGGAAATCAAGCGGGGCACCGGGGAGCTGTTTTTT. Its protein is CASSLEIKRGTGELFF.